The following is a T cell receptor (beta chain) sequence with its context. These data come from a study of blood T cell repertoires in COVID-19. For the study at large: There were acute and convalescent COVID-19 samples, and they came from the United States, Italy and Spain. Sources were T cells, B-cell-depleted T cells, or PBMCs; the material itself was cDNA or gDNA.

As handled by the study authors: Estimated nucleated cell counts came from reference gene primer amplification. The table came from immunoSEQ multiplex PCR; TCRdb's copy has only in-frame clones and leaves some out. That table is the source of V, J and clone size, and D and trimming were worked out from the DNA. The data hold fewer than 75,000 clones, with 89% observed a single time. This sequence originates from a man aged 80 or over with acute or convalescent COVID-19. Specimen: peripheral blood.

This CDR3 reads CDPRGGAPDTQYF. The CDR3 DNA is TGTGACCCGAGGGGGGGCGCACCCGATACGCAGTATTTT. The chain carries TRBV5-4 and TRBJ2-3; D may be TRBD2 (7 bases). This CDR3 has 13 amino acids. Looked up from germline, CDR1 is SGHNT and CDR2 is YYREEE (reference sequence).